Ten or more counts support the clone carrying this TCR beta chain. Antigen: not known. Preparation of TCR beta libraries was done by quantitative 5'-RACE with molecular barcodes. TCRdb reanalysed the 5' RACE reads using MiXCR and keeps one entry per CDR3 protein. The sample lists about 140,000 distinct CDR3 sequences; 9.5% to 12% were seen once. This record comes from a study of CD8 T cells in ankylosing spondylitis. V was clipped by 5 bases and J by 5 bases; unmatched bases: 6. Germline CDR1 SEHNR, CDR2 FQNEAQ (reference sequence). This CDR3 comprises 15 residues. Study observations and caveats: Reportedly, disease-linked clones are significantly enriched in ankylosing spondylitis patients' matched synovial fluid. Disease-linked clones displayed a CD8+ phenotype and appeared relatively rarely in peripheral blood. A TCR beta motif of 7 to 9 highly homologous variants seemed to mark ankylosing spondylitis blood.

The chain couples TRBV7-9 to TRBJ1-6, with 7 bases matching TRBD1. The sample consisted of blood, either unsorted or a sorted T cell fraction (not recorded which). This clonotype was sampled from a female donor with ankylosing spondylitis or in good health (not recorded which). The CDR3 DNA follows: TGTGCCAGCAGCGGGCCGGGACAGAATAATTCACCCCTCCACTTT. Translation: CASSGPGQNNSPLHF.